Here is one TCR beta chain with its context. This clonotype was counted many times. Its antigen is not yet known. No qualities accompany the bases; no much larger clone lies one base away. The V and J ends are trimmed by 1 base and 5 bases, leaving 12 bases between them. The germline V gene sets CDR1 to MDHEN and CDR2 to SYDVKM. From the cysteine through the phenylalanine, the CDR3 covers 15 amino acids. Solely the CDR3 DNA is kept, with 45 bases framed from the first base. Libraries of naive CD8 T cells were built from anywhere between about 18,000 and 1,000,000 sorted cells, with 10%, 30% or 50% of the purified RNA used. On a BD FACSAria II, naive CD8 T cells were FACS-sorted as CD8+CD4-CCR7+CD45RA+ and collected into RLT Plus buffer. Roughly ten TCR copies' worth of Jurkat RNA were spiked into about 20,000-1,100,000 naive CD8 T cell samples to test detection sensitivity. Enrichment of CD8 T cells was performed with RosetteSep CD8+ T Cell Enrichment Cocktail and Ficoll-Paque, after which ACK red cell lysis was carried out.

The sample comes from a study of molecular identifiers for immune sequencing clone quantification (dated by TCRdb to the late 2010s). About the full investigation: For a replicate experiment, RNA from roughly 21,000 or 96,000 naive CD8 T cells was divided into five aliquots, of which four were sequenced. CD8 T cells were used in a methods study to benchmark molecular-identifier clustering-based TCR repertoire sequencing (MIDCIRS) and TCR RNA copy counting. Findings and caveats that apply to the study as a whole: Spiked-in Jurkat TCR RNA equal to a single cell's worth was reported to be detectable even within one million naive CD8 T cells. Spiked-in Jurkat TCR RNA (approximately 10 copies' worth), which is not part of the donor repertoire, was contained in the naive libraries. Identical TCR molecules sharing a barcode could cause highly expanded clone sizes to be underestimated. When barcode sub-clustering was omitted, TCR diversity was inflated by chimeric consensus sequences, with chimeras reaching as high as 47%. In CMV-specific effector cells, clones with more than 20 RNA copies accounted for over 98% of molecules, whereas in naive cells such clones accounted for under 1%. Modeling indicated roughly 3.3 TCR RNA copies recovered per cell, compared with about 9.7 by digital PCR, which implies a capture efficiency of around 29%.

The library was made by PCR. TCRdb records NextSeq 500 as the sequencer. Bulk TCR libraries were generated as previously described, with the TCR primers listed in Table S5 used. Purification of total RNA was performed with the Qiagen AllPrep DNA/RNA kit. Before analysis, reads from multiple sequencing runs of one library were combined. As for the authors' bioinformatics: Reads were retained only if their TCR constant sequence matched exactly, and those retained reads were trimmed to 150 nt and grouped according to their 12-nt molecular barcodes. Reads inside each barcode group were sub-clustered using a 15% Levenshtein threshold, and a quality-weighted consensus sequence was constructed for each RNA molecule. Non-functional sequences were excluded, and lower-count sequences lying one edit away from another sequence were also excluded. Based on fitting two negative binomial distributions, any barcode sub-cluster with under 20% of the maximum read count was discarded. TCRdb reran the public reads through fastp at Q25 and MiXCR, keeping productive beta chains. Rows with a matching CDR3 protein are joined into one entry that keeps the most common DNA and genes. TCRdb's processing, not the authors', yielded these V and J calls. Within this sample are a few hundred thousand distinct CDR3 sequences, with 24% of them counted one time only. Together, the top ten hold roughly 0.7% of the sample.

This TCR came from a human donor in good health. Some libraries in this study had Jurkat cell RNA spiked in. The sequence joins TRBV28 to TRBJ1-5, with the D segment identity uncertain. Sequences were obtained from naive CD8+ T cells from blood, with Jurkat cell RNA spiked in. Taken with the paper, the label for cell subset or site translates to: FACS-sorted CD8+CD4-CCR7+CD45RA+ naive T cells. Here is the DNA: TGTGCCAGCAGTTTATTCGGGAGGACCGATCAGCCCCAGCATTTT. Translated, this is CASSLFGRTDQPQHF. The CDR3 plus the reference TRBV28 and TRBJ1-5 genes for the other parts give the full variable domain: DVKVTQSSRYLVKRTGEKVFLECVQDMDHENMFWYRQDPGLGLRLIYFSYDVKMKEKGDIPEGYSVSREKKERFSLILESASTNQTSMYLCASSLFGRTDQPQHFGDGTRLSIL.